These 7 T cell receptor beta chains originate from one sample sequenced in a study of brain T cells in children with intractable seizures. Some clones are missing from TCRdb's copy, which holds only in-frame ones; the method was immunoSEQ multiplex PCR. The profile shows approximately 330,000 clones, 85% to 95% of them singletons. Time point defined: blood from clinic visit 5 months post-surgery; TSC patient then seizure free. The input for sequencing was peripheral blood, taken more than 4 months after surgery. Receptor source: a boy in the first two years of life with tuberous sclerosis and intractable seizures.

The chain has TRBV27 and TRBJ1-1, with 7 positions matching TRBD1. The CDR3 runs 14 residues. V lost 5 bases to trimming and J lost 0 bases; unmatched junction nucleotides: 3. Germline loops: CDR1 MNHEY, CDR2 SMNVEV (reference sequence). This CDR3 reads CASSLTGMNTEAFF. The CDR3 DNA follows: TGTGCCAGCAGTCTGACAGGGATGAACACTGAAGCTTTCTTT.

The rearrangement uses TRBV19 and TRBJ1-1; maybe TRBD1 (5 bases). V lost 6 bases, J lost 0 bases, and 11 bases lay in between. Germline CDR1 is LNHDA and CDR2 is SQIVND (reference sequence). This CDR3 comprises 14 residues. In nucleotides, the CDR3 is TGTGCCAGTAGCACGCCAGGGATGAACACTGAAGCTTTCTTT. Amino acid sequence: CASSTPGMNTEAFF.

The V and J genes are TRBV5-6 and TRBJ2-3, with TRBD2 matching 9 bases. The CDR3 runs 17 residues. Germline values: CDR1 SGHDT, CDR2 YYEEEE. V trimming: 3 bases; J trimming: 5 bases; junction bases outside the gene matches: 13. The CDR3 region has the DNA TGTGCCAGCAGCTACACTCCTGGGACTAGCAATGTAGATACGCAGTATTTT. It specifies CASSYTPGTSNVDTQYF.

The CDR3 DNA reads as TGTGCCAGCAGCAACAGGGGGAACACTGAAGCTTTCTTT. It translates to CASSNRGNTEAFF. The chain recombines TRBV6-6 with TRBJ1-1; 7 positions agree with TRBD1. The ends lost 6 bases at V and 1 base at J; junction bases unmatched: 2. CDR3 length: 13 residues. CDR1 and CDR2 (germline): MNHNY, SVGAGI (reference sequence).

This chain links TRBV5-4 with TRBJ2-5, with 9 bases matching TRBD1. The CDR3 has 15 residues. With 4 bases clipped from V and 4 bases from J, the junction kept 8 bases outside the gene matches. Germline V gene data show CDR1 as SGHNT and CDR2 as YYREEE (reference sequence). The DNA for the CDR3 is TGTGCCAGCAGCCCGGGACAGGGAATAGGAGAGACCCAGTACTTC. Translation: CASSPGQGIGETQYF.

The CDR3 loop reads CASSLAGVDTGELFF. The CDR3 DNA follows: TGTGCCAGCAGCCTGGCAGGGGTGGACACCGGGGAGCTGTTTTTT. The chain is built from TRBV28 and TRBJ2-2; weak D call: TRBD1 (6 bases). There are 15 residues in the CDR3. Germline V gene data show CDR1 as MDHEN and CDR2 as SYDVKM. V lost 6 bases, J lost 3 bases, and 14 bases lay in between.

This clone showed up just once. The CDR3 DNA reads as TGTGCCAGCTCATCCAAAGAAAACACCATATATTTT. Protein sequence: CASSSKENTIYF. The chain carries TRBV18 and TRBJ1-3; D uncertain. CDR1 and CDR2 from the germline V gene are KGHSH and LQKENI. Deletions cut 5 bases from V and 6 bases from J, with 8 bases between. This CDR3 has 12 residues.